This entry is about one T cell receptor beta chain. No antigen is known for it. This record comes from a study of OX40 agonist ivuxolimab in advanced cancers. Study-level background: Enrolled patients in dose escalation had cancers that were hepatocellular carcinoma, melanoma, renal cell or head and neck cancer.

The protocol was immunoSEQ multiplex PCR, while the TCRdb copy is restricted to in-frame clones and leaves out a portion. This table holds 90,000 to 95,000 clones, 87% found once. Between the trimmed V and J ends, which lost 8 bases and 5 bases, there was a span of 18 bases. The CDR3 covers 14 residues. The V gene's germline CDR1 is SGHTA and CDR2 FQGNSA. Overall study findings and caveats: Antigens targeted by the expanded peripheral T cells were not determined.

This specimen consisted of CD4+ or CD8+ T cells sorted from blood, obtained in a trial of the OX40 agonist ivuxolimab. The V and J genes are TRBV7-2 and TRBJ2-5; TRBD2 is a possible D gene (6 bases). The clonotype originates from an adult with an advanced solid tumor such as melanoma, head and neck, liver or kidney cancer. CDR3 DNA sequence: TGTGCCAGCTCCCCCCGGGAGTTTTGGGAGACCCAGTACTTC. As protein: CASSPREFWETQYF.